One sample yielded the 9 T cell receptor beta chains listed below, sequenced in a study of control samples from healthy donors and cancer patients. Only in-frame clones appear in the TCRdb table, and some are missing; sequencing was by immunoSEQ multiplex PCR. This table has about 150,000 clones, roughly 93% appearing once. Specimen: blood. The receptor source for this set is a man between 50 and 59 years old in good health.

This chain links TRBV7-4 with TRBJ2-3; 14 positions agree with TRBD2. The CDR3 is 18 amino acids. Trimming removed 5 bases from V and 4 bases from J; junction bases left unmatched: 11. Germline loops: CDR1 SGHVT, CDR2 SQSDAQ. The DNA of the CDR3 is TGTGCCAGCAGCCCAGGGACTAGCGGGAGAGGATGCGCAGATACGCAGTATTTT. It specifies CASSPGTSGRGCADTQYF.

The V call is TRBV18, the J call TRBJ1-6; D is unresolved. Between the trimmed V and J ends, which lost 3 bases and 8 bases, there was a span of 11 bases. The CDR3 spans 14 residues. From germline, CDR1 is KGHSH and CDR2 LQKENI. The CDR3 DNA reads as TGTGCCAGCTCACCGAACGCCGGGGATTCACCCCTCCACTTT. The encoded protein is CASSPNAGDSPLHF.

The chain uses TRBV7-9 and TRBJ1-1, with D possibly being TRBD1 (6 bases). V lost 1 base and J 5 bases, leaving 11 bases between the germline ends. Germline V gene data show CDR1 as SEHNR and CDR2 as FQNEAQ (reference sequence). CDR3 length equals 14 residues. CDR3 in amino acids: CASSLVQGLTEAFF. CDR3 DNA sequence: TGTGCCAGCAGCTTAGTTCAGGGGTTAACTGAAGCTTTCTTT.

The J gene is TRBJ1-5, the V gene TRBV29-1; D gene uncertain. Germline V gene sequence: CDR1 SQVTM, CDR2 ANQGSEA. The germline V and J ends were trimmed by 4 bases and 7 bases, with 14 bases remaining between them. This CDR3 spans 13 amino acids. In DNA, the CDR3 is TGCAGCGTTGGGTTTGGTAAGGAGCAGCCCCAGCATTTT. This gives the protein CSVGFGKEQPQHF.

V is TRBV29-1 and J is TRBJ2-7, with D tentatively TRBD1 or TRBD2 (5 bases each). The V gene lost 4 bases and the J gene lost 0 bases, with 7 bases spanning the gap. The CDR3 loop spans 12 amino acids. Germline V lookup: CDR1 SQVTM, CDR2 ANQGSEA. CDR3 DNA: TGCAGCGTTGCAGGGAGCTCCTACGAGCAGTACTTC. Translated: CSVAGSSYEQYF.

This rearrangement joins TRBV5-6 to TRBJ2-7; no reliable D call. There are 14 residues in the CDR3. Trimming shortened V by 1 base and J by 2 bases, and 10 bases separated the two germline ends. Germline CDR1 is SGHDT and CDR2 is YYEEEE. CDR3 coding DNA: TGTGCCAGCAGCTTGTGGCCCCGGCCCTACGAGCAGTACTTC. Amino acids: CASSLWPRPYEQYF.

The chain has TRBV2 and TRBJ2-1; 15 bases are a match to TRBD2. The CDR3 consists of 16 residues. From germline, CDR1 is SNHLY and CDR2 FYNNEI. After removal of 6 bases from V and 6 bases from J, the junction contained 6 bases not matched to a gene. The CDR3 protein is CASRPAGLAGGNEQFF. In DNA form, the CDR3 reads TGTGCCAGCAGGCCCGCGGGACTAGCGGGAGGCAATGAGCAGTTCTTC.

J is TRBJ2-1 and V is TRBV5-1, with D uncertain. Germline V lookup: CDR1 SGHRS, CDR2 YFSETQ. V was shortened by 1 base and J by 6 bases, with 11 bases between the two germline ends. This CDR3 spans 14 amino acids. In nucleotides, the CDR3 is TGCGCCAGCAGCTTGATCCCGCAAGGCAATGAGCAGTTCTTC. It encodes CASSLIPQGNEQFF.

This chain connects TRBV5-1 to TRBJ1-3, with unresolved D. The CDR3 runs to 15 residues. V was cut by 2 bases and J by 0 bases, with 9 bases left in between. Germline CDR1 and CDR2: SGHRS and YFSETQ. CDR3 in amino acids: CASSFSQHSGNTIYF. CDR3 coding DNA: TGCGCCAGCAGCTTTTCGCAGCACTCTGGAAACACCATATATTTT. The entire variable domain, with the rest obtained from reference TRBV5-1 and TRBJ1-3, is as follows: KAGVTQTPRYLIKTRGQQVTLSCSPISGHRSVSWYQQTPGQGLQFLFEYFSETQRNKGNFPGRFSGRQFSNSRSEMNVSTLELGDSALYLCASSFSQHSGNTIYFGEGSWLTVV.